The source of this TCR beta chain is a study of blood T cell repertoires in COVID-19 (dated by TCRdb to the early 2020s). Turning to the overall study: Samples from collaborators originated in the United States, Italy and Spain and spanned both the acute and convalescent phases of COVID-19. The material from the prospective study consisted of cDNA or gDNA derived from T cells, B-cell-depleted T cells, or PBMCs. Deeply sampled blood TCRbeta repertoires from subjects exposed to, actively infected with, or recovered from COVID-19 were included in the dataset. The repertoires were released in a freely available public database meant as a resource for research on the immune response to SARS-CoV-2. The samples were drawn from two sources: the first 160 participants of the ongoing ImmuneRACE study, and 950 to 1,500 subjects contributed by 6 global collaborators. The sample metadata nearly always contained a de-identified subject ID, COVID-19 status, age in years and sex. Where available, HLA class I and class II types were taken from metadata supplied by the sample provider and were not determined by assay-based typing.

The paper as a whole reports these results and caveats: How much clinical and demographic metadata was included differed by source and by participant, and the metadata was provided uncurated.

TCRbeta CDR3 regions were amplified from genomic DNA by means of the immunoSEQ Assay, a bias-controlled multiplex PCR. Concerning the study's data processing: The number of nucleated cells in each sample was estimated from the amplification of reference gene primers within the assay. To quantify the absolute abundance of each unique TCRbeta CDR3 rearrangement, sequence reads were collapsed and filtered. For each sample, productive Simpson clonality was calculated by taking the square root of Simpson's diversity index across productive rearrangements. In its TCRdb copy, this immuneACCESS table keeps in-frame sequences only and misses some clones. Where compared with another copy, unresolved V genes explain less than half of these, and the others have no known cause. The V and J calls and clone size are taken from that table; D and trimming were inferred from the DNA. Here the sample has tens of thousands of clones; around 84% occur a single time. Approximately 59% of the sample lies in the top ten.

As regards this clone: Its binding antigen is unknown. No much larger clone exists at a distance of one base, and base qualities are not known.

Whole blood was collected in K2EDTA tubes by collaborating institutions according to the institutions' own protocols. Collaborator samples were shipped for TCRbeta analysis as frozen whole blood, isolated PBMCs, or DNA extracted from either sample type. The sample comprised peripheral blood. This sequence was found in a man aged 65-85 years with acute or convalescent COVID-19.

The CDR3 in this case is CASSVVPGQGASDSPLHF. The nucleotides read TGTGCCAGCAGCGTTGTGCCGGGACAGGGGGCGTCGGATTCACCCCTCCACTTT. The rearrangement joined TRBV9 to TRBJ1-6, and 12 junction bases match TRBD1. Measured from the cysteine to the phenylalanine, the CDR3 is 18 residues long. Only CDR3 DNA remains: 54 bases, in frame from the first base. Clipping removes 2 bases from V and 8 bases from J, with 11 as the unmatched junction base count. Reading the germline V gene gives CDR1 SGDLS and CDR2 YYNGEE.